A selection of T cell receptor beta chains follows, all from one sample in a study of T cell responses to AZD1222 COVID-19 vaccine. Sequencing used immunoSEQ multiplex PCR; TCRdb keeps in-frame clones, though not all of them. The repertoire consists of 140,000 to 150,000 clones, with 85% to 90% occurring once and the leading ten covering about 5.4%. The source was peripheral blood, collected 28 days after the second AZD1222 dose. The receptor source for this set is an adult who received the AZD1222 COVID-19 vaccine. Both conserved end residues are trimmed from each CDR3. Clone size appears in some rows only: once, few, many, or a class for an expanded clone.

- TRBV11-2 14 ASSFDPGRNYNEQF
once TRBV6-5 12 ASISGPGTYEQY
- TRBV10-3 15 AIRDRALALSGNTIY
- TRBV15 14 ATSRGVEVNTDTQY
- TRBV5-6 13 ASSRTSGGEETQY
once TRBV3-1/TRBV3-2 13 ASSRRLAGESEQF
- TRBV6-5 12 ASIVGDRGPEQY
- TRBV5-1 14 ASSLSPGSMRETQY
- TRBV29-1 10 SVGGGNYEQY
- TRBV29-1 15 SAQTGQGGPYSGGYT
- TRBV9 15 ASSTSTSGGFENIQY
once TRBV18 11 ASSPNVPYGYT
- TRBV19 12 ASSIVYRAGEQY
- TRBV6-6 11 ATARGGDYGYT
- TRBV18 14 ASSPRQGHTDDGYT
few TRBV4-1 12 ASSQGDRSYEQY
- TRBV28 12 ASSWPVEGTEAF
- TRBV4-1 14 ASSQVELSNTGELF
- TRBV5-1 13 ASSPLAGGGDTQY
- TRBV6-6 11 ASRKTGDTEAF
- TRBV10-3 9 AISPGYEQY
- TRBV28 18 ASSLGLAKAGGIYDTEAF
- TRBV7-2 13 ASSSSPGTAETQY
- TRBV7-9 10 ASSSHEETQY
few TRBV11-2 14 ASSPNTGLPNYGYT
once TRBV5-1 13 ASSLVSSGTYEQY
- TRBV2 9 ASSEGSPLH
- TRBV5-1 10 ASSPDLAGYT
- TRBV9 11 ASSPMNTGELF
- TRBV6-6 12 ASSSTGGAGGYT
- TRBV2 13 ASTAAPNPPYEQY
- TRBV9 12 ASSVGDLTSPLH